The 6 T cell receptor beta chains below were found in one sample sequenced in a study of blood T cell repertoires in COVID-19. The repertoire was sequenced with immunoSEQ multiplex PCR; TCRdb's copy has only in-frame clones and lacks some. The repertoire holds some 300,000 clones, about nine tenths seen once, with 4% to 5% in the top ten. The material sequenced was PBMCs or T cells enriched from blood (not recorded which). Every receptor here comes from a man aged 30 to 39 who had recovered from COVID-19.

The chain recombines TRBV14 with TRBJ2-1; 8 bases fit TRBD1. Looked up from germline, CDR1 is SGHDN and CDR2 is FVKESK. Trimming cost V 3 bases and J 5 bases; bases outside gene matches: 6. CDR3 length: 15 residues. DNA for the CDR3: TGTGCCAGCAGCCACAGGGGGCCGGAAAACAATGAGCAGTTCTTC. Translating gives CASSHRGPENNEQFF. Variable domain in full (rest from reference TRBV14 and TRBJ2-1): EAGVTQFPSHSVIEKGQTVTLRCDPISGHDNLYWYRRVMGKEIKFLLHFVKESKQDESGMPNNRFLAERTGGTYSTLKVQPAELEDSGVYFCASSHRGPENNEQFFGPGTRLTVL.

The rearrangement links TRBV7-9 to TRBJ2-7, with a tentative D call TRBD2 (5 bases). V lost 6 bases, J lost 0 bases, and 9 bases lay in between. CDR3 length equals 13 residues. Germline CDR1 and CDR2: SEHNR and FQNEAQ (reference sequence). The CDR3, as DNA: TGTGCCAGCAGGGAGCGGAGCTCCTACGAGCAGTACTTC. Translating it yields CASRERSSYEQYF.

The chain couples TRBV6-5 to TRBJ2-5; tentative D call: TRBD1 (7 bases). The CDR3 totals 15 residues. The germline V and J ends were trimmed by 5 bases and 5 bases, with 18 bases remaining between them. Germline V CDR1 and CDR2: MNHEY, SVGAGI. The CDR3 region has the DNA TGTGCCAGCAGTCCCGTTTCAGGGGGGAGGGAGACCCAGTACTTC. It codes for CASSPVSGGRETQYF.

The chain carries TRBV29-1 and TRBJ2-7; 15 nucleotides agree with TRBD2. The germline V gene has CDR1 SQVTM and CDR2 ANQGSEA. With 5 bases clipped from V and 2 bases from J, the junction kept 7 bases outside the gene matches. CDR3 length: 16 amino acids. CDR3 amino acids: CSVSGLAGGFPYEQYF. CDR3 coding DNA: TGCAGCGTTTCAGGACTAGCGGGAGGGTTCCCCTACGAGCAGTACTTC.

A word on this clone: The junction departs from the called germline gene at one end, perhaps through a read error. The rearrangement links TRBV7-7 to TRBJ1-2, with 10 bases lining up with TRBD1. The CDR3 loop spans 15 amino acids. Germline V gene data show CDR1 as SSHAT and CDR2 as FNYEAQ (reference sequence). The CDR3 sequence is CASSFRDRGRNGYTF. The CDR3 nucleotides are TGTGCTAGCAGCTTCCGGGACAGGGGTCGGAATGGCTACACCTTC.

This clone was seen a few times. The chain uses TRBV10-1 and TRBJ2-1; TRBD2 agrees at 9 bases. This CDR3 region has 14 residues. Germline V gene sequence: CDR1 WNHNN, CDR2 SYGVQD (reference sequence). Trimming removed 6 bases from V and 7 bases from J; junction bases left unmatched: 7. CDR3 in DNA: TGCGCCAGCAGCAAAGGACTAGCGTATAATGAGCAGTTCTTC. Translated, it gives CASSKGLAYNEQFF.